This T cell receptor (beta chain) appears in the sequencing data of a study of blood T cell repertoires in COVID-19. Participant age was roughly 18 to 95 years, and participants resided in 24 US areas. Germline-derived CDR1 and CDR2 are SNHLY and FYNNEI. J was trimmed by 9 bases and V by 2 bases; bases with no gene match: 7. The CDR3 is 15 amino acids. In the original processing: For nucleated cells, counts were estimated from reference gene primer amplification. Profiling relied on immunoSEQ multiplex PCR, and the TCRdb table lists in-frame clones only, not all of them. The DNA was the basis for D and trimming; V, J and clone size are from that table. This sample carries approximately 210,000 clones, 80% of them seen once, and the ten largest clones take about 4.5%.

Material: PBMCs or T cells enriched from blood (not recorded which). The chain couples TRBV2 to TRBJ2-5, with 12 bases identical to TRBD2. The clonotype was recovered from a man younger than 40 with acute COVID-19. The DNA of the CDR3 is TGTGCCAGCAGTGAAACTAGCGGGGGGCCGGGGGCCCAGTACTTC. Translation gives CASSETSGGPGAQYF.